What follows describes a single T cell receptor (beta chain). It lacks a known antigen. Base qualities are not recorded, but no much larger clone differs from it by a single base. Before genomic DNA extraction, conventional CD4+ T cells were isolated from blood as CD25-low CD127-high cells. Repertoire analyses used fewer than 10 healthy control donors as the comparison group. The CDR3 sequence holds 12 residues, the cysteine and phenylalanine included. Only the CDR3 portion is preserved as DNA: 36 bases, with reading frame beginning at the first base. V and J lose 5 bases and 4 bases, and a span of 12 bases separates them. The germline V gene (reference sequence) supplies CDR1 GTSNPN and CDR2 SVGIG. The data originate from a study of regulatory and conventional T cells in RAG deficiency (dated by TCRdb to between 2016 and 2019). At the level of the whole study: To compare the diversity and composition of the repertoires of Treg, conventional CD4+ and CD8+ T cells between RAG-deficient patients and healthy controls, the study applied high-throughput TCR beta sequencing.

Libraries came from the immunoSEQ multiplex PCR assay. Genomic DNA from the sorted T-cell subsets was used to amplify rearranged TCR beta chain products, which were then sequenced. On the study's bioinformatics: Repertoire diversity of productive TCR beta rearrangements was quantified using Shannon entropy and Simpson indices. To gauge clonal expansion, the frequencies of the 100 most abundant productive TCR beta clonotypes among total reads were added together. The TRB repertoires were scored with a self-reactivity index that is based on amino acid usage at CDR3beta positions 6 and 7. Two-way ANOVA was used for repertoire analyses, and Student t or Mann-Whitney tests were used for flow cytometric analyses. TCRdb limited this immuneACCESS table to in-frame rearrangements with V and J called. A share of clones is missing; checked studies link under half to unresolved V genes, and the rest is unexplained. The V and J calls and the clone size are those of that table, but D and trimming were determined from the DNA. The sample profile shows 20,000 to 25,000 clones; 95% to 97% of them were found once. Of the sample, 1.3% is held by the ten largest clones.

Overall study outcomes, separate from this receptor: Compared with controls, Omenn syndrome and CID/AS patients had roughly 100-fold fewer unique TCR beta sequences in Treg cells, whereas the reduction in the other subsets was around 10-fold. Shorter CDR3 lengths were found in all patient T-cell subsets, and >75% Treg-Tconv repertoire overlap at nucleotide and amino acid level was observed in Omenn syndrome patients. Compared with control T-cell subpopulations, RAG-deficient patients had much lower Shannon entropy and higher Simpson indices. For some subjects, some analyses of T-cell subsets were not performed. In Omenn syndrome patients, sorted CD25-high CD127-low cells may represent peripherally activated cells rather than bona fide Treg cells.

In addition, the sample was reused for a study of regulatory T cells. The second source states: The multiplex PCR used 52 forward TRBV primers and 13 reverse TRBJ primers, with assay-based and computational corrections for amplification bias. Patient repertoires showed restricted unique TRB V-J pairs and skewed V and J gene usage, most marked in regulatory T cells. Between CD3G-deficient patients and healthy controls, the study compared T-cell receptor beta repertoires in sorted regulatory T cells, conventional CD4+ T cells and CD8+ T cells. Ficoll density separation was used to isolate peripheral blood mononuclear cells. Rearranged TRB loci were amplified from genomic DNA by multiplex PCR within the immunoSEQ assay. Sequencing of the TRB amplicons was done on an Illumina HiSeq platform. Raw sequences were error-filtered and aligned to reference gene sequences by custom algorithms, then analyzed with the immunoSEQ online tools. The frequencies of productive and nonproductive TRB rearrangements were evaluated among unique sequences as well as among total sequences. For group comparisons, t tests, Mann-Whitney tests or two-way ANOVA were performed in Prism software.

The specimen sequenced was CD25- CD4+ T cells sorted from blood. Recombination linked TRBV30 to TRBJ2-7; perhaps TRBD2 is the D gene, with 6 bases matching. This TCR was sampled from a human donor in good health. Here the CDR3 is given as CAWGRGGYEQYF. Here is the DNA: TGTGCCTGGGGGCGGGGCGGGTACGAGCAGTACTTC.